What follows describes a single T cell receptor (beta chain). The antigen is undetermined. The record originates from a study of cytomegalovirus exposure and HLA in healthy donors. Overall study: Researchers found that approximately 80% of over 350 genotyped donors fell within the Caucasian-associated ancestry cluster. General study results and limits: Across HLA loci, a later analysis found differing TCR association rates, with DRB1 most and HLA-C fewest. When the data were analyzed later, several of the most significant clusters appeared to be linked to common viral pathogens.

Germline V gene sequence: CDR1 SGHNT, CDR2 YYREEE (reference sequence). The V gene end was trimmed by 0 bases and the J gene end by 2 bases; junction bases not matched to a gene: 8. The CDR3 spans 17 residues. The PCR employed 60 Vbeta primers together with 13 Jbeta primers. Profiling relied on immunoSEQ multiplex PCR, and the TCRdb table lists in-frame clones only, not all of them. The repertoire has a few hundred thousand clones, around 80% of them found once; the top ten carry about 0.29%. The TCR originated in a girl aged 2-15 years in good health and CMV-seronegative. This sequence joins TRBV5-4 and TRBJ2-3, with 8 bases fitting TRBD2. The sequenced sample consisted of PBMCs. CDR3 sequence reads: CASSLAVSGAHTDTQYF. Here the CDR3 DNA reads TGTGCCAGCAGCTTGGCCGTTAGCGGGGCCCACACAGATACGCAGTATTTT.